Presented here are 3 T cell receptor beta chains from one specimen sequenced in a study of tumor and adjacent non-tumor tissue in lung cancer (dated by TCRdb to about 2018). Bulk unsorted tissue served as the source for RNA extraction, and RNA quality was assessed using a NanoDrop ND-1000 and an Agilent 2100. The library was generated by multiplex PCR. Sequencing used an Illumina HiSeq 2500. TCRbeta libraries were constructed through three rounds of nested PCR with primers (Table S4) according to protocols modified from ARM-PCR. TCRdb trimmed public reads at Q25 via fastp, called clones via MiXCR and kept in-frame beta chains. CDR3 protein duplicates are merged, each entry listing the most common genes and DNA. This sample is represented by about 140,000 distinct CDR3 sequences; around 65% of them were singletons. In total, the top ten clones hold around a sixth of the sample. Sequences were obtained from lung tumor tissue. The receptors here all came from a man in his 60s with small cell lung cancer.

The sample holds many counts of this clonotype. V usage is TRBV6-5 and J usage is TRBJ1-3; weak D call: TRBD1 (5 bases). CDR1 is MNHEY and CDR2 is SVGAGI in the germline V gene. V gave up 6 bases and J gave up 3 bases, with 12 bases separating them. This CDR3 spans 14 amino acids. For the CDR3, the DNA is TGTGCCAGCAGCATCAGAGGGGTTGGAAACACCATATATTTT. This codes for CASSIRGVGNTIYF.

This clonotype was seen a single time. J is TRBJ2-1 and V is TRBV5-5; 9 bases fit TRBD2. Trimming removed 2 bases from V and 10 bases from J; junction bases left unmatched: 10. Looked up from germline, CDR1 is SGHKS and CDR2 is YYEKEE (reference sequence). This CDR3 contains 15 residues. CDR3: CASSFTGTSRREQFF. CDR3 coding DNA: TGTGCCAGCAGCTTTACCGGGACTAGCCGGAGGGAGCAGTTCTTC.

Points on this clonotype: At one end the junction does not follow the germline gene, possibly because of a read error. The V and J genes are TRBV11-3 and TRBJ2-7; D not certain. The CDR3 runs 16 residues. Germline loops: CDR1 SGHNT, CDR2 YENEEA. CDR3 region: CAISSPERVELYEQYF. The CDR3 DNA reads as TGTGCCATCAGCTCGCCTGAACGCGTGGAGCTCTACGAGCAGTACTTC.